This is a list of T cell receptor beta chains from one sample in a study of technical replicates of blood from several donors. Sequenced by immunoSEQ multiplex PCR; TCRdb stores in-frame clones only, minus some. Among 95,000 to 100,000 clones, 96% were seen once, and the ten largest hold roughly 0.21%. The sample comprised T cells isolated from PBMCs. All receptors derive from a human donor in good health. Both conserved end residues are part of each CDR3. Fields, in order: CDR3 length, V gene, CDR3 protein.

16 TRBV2 CATRGTGMYRGEKLFF
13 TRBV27 CASSPVGGGTQYF
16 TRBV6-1 CASSELRGPNTGELFF
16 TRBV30 CASLLNSGTTYYGYTF
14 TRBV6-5 CASSLTGRAYEQYF
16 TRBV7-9 CASSSTGERTNYGYTF
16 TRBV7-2 CASSTGGTGGNQPQHF
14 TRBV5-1 CASSLGQVAEKLFF
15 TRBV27 CASSRAGTGVYGYTF
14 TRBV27 CASSWAGKANEAFF
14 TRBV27 CASSLRQGTYEQYF
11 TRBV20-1 CSADDRGEAFF
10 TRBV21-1 CASNREKLFF
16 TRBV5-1 CASSLTEITSGNTIYF
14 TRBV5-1 CATKEGISGNTIYF
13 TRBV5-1 CASSSTGDYGYTF
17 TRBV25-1 CASSDPGQGAGGYTQYF
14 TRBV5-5 CASSWGVGTGELFF
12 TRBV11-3 CASLAGGNEQFF
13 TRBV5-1 CASSLGQSDTIYF
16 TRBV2 CASPGLADSSYNEQFF
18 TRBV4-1 CASSAHIPSSGLPYEQYF
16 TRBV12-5 CASGPGGGGNTDTQYF
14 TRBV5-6 CASSLYRGNTEAFF
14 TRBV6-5 CASSYRGTSYGYTF
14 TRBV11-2 CASSPQQVNQPQHF
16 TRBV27 CASSSTRRWESYEQYF
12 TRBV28 CASSLSRDEQYF
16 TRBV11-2 CASSLAGEASLYEQYF
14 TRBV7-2 CASTRTSGVGEQFF
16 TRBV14 CASSRPGEGKNSPLHF
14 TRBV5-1 CASSFGGSNEKLFF
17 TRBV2 CASSEAWGRATNTEAFF
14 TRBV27 CASSSGTSGNEQFF
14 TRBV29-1 CSYNREKKNPEAFF
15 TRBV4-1 CASSQDRGGGGGYTF
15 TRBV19 CASTPASGRSDTQYF